A single sample gave rise to the 16 T cell receptor beta chains below, sequenced in a study of blood T cells in healthy people across ages (dated by TCRdb to between 2014 and 2017). To prepare the library, 5' RACE was applied. TCRdb names Illumina HiSeq 2500 as the instrument used. A second 7 to 11 cycle PCR used a sample-barcoded 5' primer and a J-beta primer mix. TCRdb ran its own pipeline on the public reads, namely fastp trimming at Q25 and MiXCR clone calling, and kept in-frame beta chains. Each CDR3 protein appears once, grouped with its most common genes and DNA. The sample table shows about 780,000 distinct CDR3 sequences, and about 47% are seen once. Around 18% of the sample comes from the top ten. The sequenced material came from blood. The receptor source for this set is a man at least 80 years old in good health.

This clonotype was seen only a few times. V usage is TRBV9 and J usage is TRBJ2-1, with 9 bases that match TRBD2. The V segment lost 3 bases and the J segment 7 bases; nucleotides outside the gene matches: 5. The CDR3 sequence is 14 residues long. Germline CDR1 reads SGDLS; CDR2 reads YYNGEE. The CDR3 protein is CASSGLAVGNEQFF. CDR3 nucleotide sequence: TGTGCCAGCAGCGGACTAGCGGTGGGGAATGAGCAGTTCTTC.

This chain links TRBV20-1 with TRBJ2-1; D perhaps matches TRBD2 (5 bases). The germline V gene encodes CDR1 DFQATT and CDR2 SNEGSKA (reference sequence). The CDR3 loop spans 14 amino acids. The ends were cut back, 5 bases at V and 8 bases at J, with 19 bases in the middle. CDR3 nucleotide sequence: TGCAGTGCTGGCGGCCGAGCGGACCACGATGAGCAGTTCTTC. Its protein is CSAGGRADHDEQFF.

The sample holds a few counts of this clonotype. This sequence joins TRBV3-1 and TRBJ2-5; 13 bases match TRBD2. The J call may be faulty, since TRBJ2-7 better matches the DNA end. CDR1 is LGHDT, CDR2 YNNKEL, per germline (reference sequence). The CDR3 consists of 15 residues. CDR3 amino acids: CASSQGLAGPYEQYF. In nucleotides, the CDR3 is TGTGCCAGCAGCCAGGGACTAGCGGGGCCCTACGAGCAGTACTTC.

The chain employs TRBV7-3 and TRBJ2-2; D call uncertain. The CDR3 length is 16 residues. The V gene's germline CDR1 is SGHTA and CDR2 FQGTGA. V was cut by 3 bases and J by 1 base, with 12 bases left in between. The CDR3, as DNA: TGTGCCAGCAGCTTGTGGGGATCAGGGAACACCGGGGAGCTGTTTTTT. Translation gives CASSLWGSGNTGELFF.

The V gene is TRBV20-1, the J gene TRBJ2-3; no reliable D call. The CDR3 has 10 amino acids. Germline CDR1 and CDR2: DFQATT and SNEGSKA (reference sequence). The V end lost 6 bases, the J end lost 9 bases, and 10 bases lay between the germline ends. The CDR3 sequence is CSAPIPTQYF. The CDR3 bases are TGCAGTGCCCCCATCCCGACGCAGTATTTT.

V usage is TRBV27 and J usage is TRBJ2-2; D is undetermined. This CDR3 is 13 amino acids long. Trimming took 2 bases from V and 4 from J, leaving 5 bases between them. CDR1 is MNHEY and CDR2 is SMNVEV in the germline V gene (reference sequence). In nucleotides, the CDR3 is TGTGCCAGCAGTTTAAGCGTCACCGGGGAGCTGTTTTTT. It codes for CASSLSVTGELFF.

The chain joins TRBV7-2 to TRBJ1-6, with a weak D call TRBD1 (6 bases). V lost 5 bases and J lost 4, with 15 bases in between. The CDR3 contains 16 residues. Germline-derived CDR1 and CDR2 are SGHTA and FQGNSA. CDR3 bases: TGTGCCAGCAGCCTAGGCCGGGACATTTATAATTCACCCCTCCACTTT. Its protein product is CASSLGRDIYNSPLHF.

The V call is TRBV12-3 or TRBV12-4, the J call TRBJ2-7, with TRBD1 matching 9 bases. The length of the CDR3 is 15 residues. The junction had 11 bases not matched to a gene; V was cut back by 6 bases and J by 5 bases. The CDR3 DNA is TGTGCCAGCAGGCCTACAGGGGGCCGCGTCGACGAGCAGTACTTC. Its protein product is CASRPTGGRVDEQYF.

V usage is TRBV15 and J usage is TRBJ2-1, with D possibly matching TRBD2 (5 bases). From germline, CDR1 is LNHNV and CDR2 YYDKDF (reference sequence). This CDR3 comprises 13 residues. V was clipped by 8 bases and J by 6 bases, with 14 bases between them. CDR3 protein: CATANRDSNEQFF. CDR3 in DNA: TGTGCCACCGCGAACCGGGATTCCAATGAGCAGTTCTTC.

This clonotype turned up a few times. The chain combines TRBV10-3 with TRBJ2-1; 13 bases are shared with TRBD2. The CDR3 has 16 residues. The germline V gene encodes CDR1 ENHRY and CDR2 SYGVKD. The junction had 4 bases not matched to a gene; V was cut back by 3 bases and J by 5 bases. This CDR3 is CAISDVLAGGNNEQFF. Written as DNA, the CDR3 is TGTGCCATCAGTGACGTACTAGCGGGAGGGAACAATGAGCAGTTCTTC.

This clonotype has just a few counts. The chain recombines TRBV29-1 with TRBJ2-7, with 13 positions matching TRBD2. CDR3 size: 13 residues. Germline CDR1 and CDR2: SQVTM and ANQGSEA. J gave up 6 bases and V 7 bases, and 6 bases lay outside the gene matches. The CDR3 reads CSGGTSGVGEQYF. Written as DNA, the CDR3 is TGCAGCGGCGGGACTAGCGGGGTAGGCGAGCAGTACTTC.

About this clonotype: Since a much larger clone is just one base distant, this may be a read error. CDR3 sequence (DNA): TGTGCCCGCAGCTCGGGCGCGGGAGGGACCTACAATGAGCAGTTCTTC. It translates to CARSSGAGGTYNEQFF. The rearrangement joins TRBV7-9 to TRBJ2-1; 9 bases are a match to TRBD2. Germline V lookup: CDR1 SEHNR, CDR2 FQNEAQ (reference sequence). The CDR3 covers 16 residues.

The chain employs TRBV7-3 and TRBJ2-5, with 7 bases identical to TRBD1. The end of the DNA fits TRBJ2-1 better, so the J call may be wrong. The germline V gene has CDR1 SGHTA and CDR2 FQGTGA. The length of the CDR3 is 14 residues. The CDR3 DNA sequence: TGTGCCAGCAGCTCCGGGACAGATCAAGAGACCCAGTTCTTC. Its translation is CASSSGTDQETQFF.

Of note for this clonotype: Being one base from a much bigger clone, this may be a read error. This chain connects TRBV7-2 to TRBJ2-5, with a tentative D call TRBD2 (6 bases). The CDR3 has 14 amino acids. In germline, CDR1 is SGHTA, CDR2 FQGNSA. CDR3 nucleotides: TGTGCCAGCAGCTACGTCCCTAGCGTGGAGACCCGGTACTTC. Translation: CASSYVPSVETRYF. The entire variable domain, with the rest obtained from reference TRBV7-2 and TRBJ2-5, is as follows: GAGVSQSPSNKVTEKGKDVELRCDPISGHTALYWYRQSLGQGLEFLIYFQGNSAPDKSGLPSDRFSAERTGGSVSTLTIQRTQQEDSAVYLCASSYVPSVETRYFGPGTRLLVL.

V usage is TRBV7-2 and J usage is TRBJ2-7; no definite D call. Between the trimmed V and J ends, which lost 4 bases and 0 bases, there was a span of 7 bases. The germline CDR1 and CDR2 sequences are SGHTA and FQGNSA. This CDR3 is built from 13 residues. The CDR3 bases are TGTGCCAGCAGCTCTATAGGCTCCTACGAGCAGTACTTC. The encoded protein is CASSSIGSYEQYF.

J is TRBJ2-1 and V is TRBV6-5, with D tentatively TRBD1 (5 bases). Germline V lookup: CDR1 MNHEY, CDR2 SVGAGI. The CDR3 totals 19 residues. Trimming left V 6 bases short and J 9 bases short, with 33 bases between. The CDR3 here is CASSLHSGAGVLLQFEQFF. The CDR3 DNA reads TGTGCCAGCAGCTTACACTCTGGGGCCGGCGTACTCCTACAATTTGAGCAGTTCTTC.